A single sample is the source of the 13 T cell receptor beta chains below, sequenced in a study of T cell responses to AZD1222 COVID-19 vaccine. Some clones are missing from TCRdb's copy, which holds only in-frame ones; the method was immunoSEQ multiplex PCR. The data hold 75,000 to 100,000 clones, with around 91% observed a single time. This material consisted of peripheral blood, taken on day 0 of AZD1222 vaccination. The receptors shown here come from an adult in good health.

V is TRBV5-6 and J is TRBJ2-3; the D is unclear. From germline, CDR1 is SGHDT and CDR2 YYEEEE. The CDR3 sequence is 10 residues long. Trimming pared 7 bases from V and 7 bases from J, leaving 7 bases between. In DNA form, the CDR3 reads TGTGCCAGCGGGGTGAATACGCAGTATTTT. Encoded protein: CASGVNTQYF.

The chain carries TRBV27 and TRBJ1-4, with D possibly matching TRBD1 (5 bases). V lost 6 bases and J lost 7, with 21 bases in between. The CDR3 runs to 16 residues. Germline-derived CDR1 and CDR2 are MNHEY and SMNVEV (reference sequence). The CDR3 nucleotides are TGTGCCAGCAGCCCCGGCAATTTGGCAGGGAGTGAAAAACTGTTTTTT. It yields the protein CASSPGNLAGSEKLFF.

This clone was seen once. This chain connects TRBV5-5 to TRBJ1-2, with a weak D call TRBD1 (6 bases). CDR3 length: 14 residues. The germline gives CDR1 SGHKS, CDR2 YYEKEE (reference sequence). V lost 3 bases and J lost 2, with 11 bases in between. The CDR3 sequence is CASSSGTTNYGYTF. CDR3 DNA sequence: TGTGCCAGCAGCTCCGGGACAACCAACTATGGCTACACCTTC.

The chain employs TRBV7-9 and TRBJ1-1; 7 nucleotides line up with TRBD1. CDR1 and CDR2 from the germline V gene are SEHNR and FQNEAQ (reference sequence). V lost 6 bases to trimming and J lost 4 bases; unmatched junction nucleotides: 2. This CDR3 spans 12 amino acids. The CDR3 is CASREGATEAFF. As DNA, the CDR3 is TGTGCCAGCAGGGAGGGGGCCACTGAAGCTTTCTTT.

This clone has only one observation. The rearrangement uses TRBV7-9 and TRBJ2-6; D ambiguous. Germline V gene lookup returns CDR1 SEHNR and CDR2 FQNEAQ (reference sequence). The CDR3 loop spans 14 amino acids. V was clipped by 4 bases and J by 0 bases, with 4 bases between them. The CDR3 sequence: CASSWSSGANVLTF. CDR3 nucleotides: TGTGCCAGCAGCTGGAGCTCTGGGGCCAACGTCCTGACTTTC. Filled out from reference TRBV7-9 and TRBJ2-6, the complete variable domain reads DTGVSQNPRHKITKRGQNVTFRCDPISEHNRLYWYRQTLGQGPEFLTYFQNEAQLEKSRLLSDRFSAERPKGSFSTLEIQRTEQGDSAMYLCASSWSSGANVLTFGAGSRLTVL.

The chain uses TRBV3-1 (or the pseudogene TRBV3-2) and TRBJ2-7; unclear D gene. V gave up 0 bases and J gave up 7 bases, with 7 bases separating them. CDR1 and CDR2 (germline): LGHDT, YNNKEL (reference sequence). The CDR3 has 12 amino acids. The CDR3 DNA reads as TGTGCCAGCAGCCAAGATTTAGGGGAGCAGTACTTC. Its translation is CASSQDLGEQYF.

The rearrangement joins TRBV10-3 to TRBJ2-7, with 9 bases matching TRBD1. Germline CDR1 ENHRY, CDR2 SYGVKD. V was pared by 7 bases and J by 7 bases, with 11 bases of the junction left unmatched. The CDR3 covers 14 residues. This chain's CDR3 is CAINWDRVSGEQYF. The CDR3 DNA sequence: TGTGCCATCAATTGGGACAGGGTCTCAGGAGAGCAGTACTTC.

The CDR3 spells CASSYTDGGWVEAFF. CDR3 DNA: TGTGCCAGCAGTTACACCGATGGGGGGTGGGTTGAAGCTTTCTTT. The chain couples TRBV6-5 to TRBJ1-1; tentatively, D is TRBD1 (5 bases). The CDR3 runs 15 residues. CDR1 MNHEY and CDR2 SVGAGI come from the germline V gene. V lost 2 bases and J 7 bases, leaving 17 bases between the germline ends.

This chain connects TRBV5-1 to TRBJ1-6; TRBD1 is a possible D gene (6 bases). This CDR3 contains 16 residues. V was clipped by 4 bases and J by 6 bases, with 17 bases between them. Per the germline V gene, CDR1 is SGHRS and CDR2 is YFSETQ. The DNA for the CDR3 is TGCGCCAGCAGCCCCCAGGGGCCGGAGGGTAATTCACCCCTCCACTTT. Protein product: CASSPQGPEGNSPLHF. Full variable domain (outside the CDR3, taken from reference TRBV5-1 and TRBJ1-6): KAGVTQTPRYLIKTRGQQVTLSCSPISGHRSVSWYQQTPGQGLQFLFEYFSETQRNKGNFPGRFSGRQFSNSRSEMNVSTLELGDSALYLCASSPQGPEGNSPLHFGNGTRLTVT.

V usage is TRBV20-1 and J usage is TRBJ2-3; 7 nucleotides line up with TRBD2. This CDR3 contains 14 residues. Germline V CDR1 and CDR2: DFQATT, SNEGSKA (reference sequence). V gave up 3 bases and J gave up 4 bases; unmatched junction bases: 7. The CDR3 sequence: CSASTTSNADTQYF. The DNA of the CDR3 is TGCAGTGCTAGTACGACTAGCAATGCAGATACGCAGTATTTT.

As to this clone: Different DNA sequences within this sample yield the same CDR3. J is TRBJ1-5 and V is TRBV24-1, with 7 bases that match TRBD1. CDR3 length: 13 residues. Germline CDR1 is KGHDR and CDR2 is SFDVKD. V was pared by 5 bases and J by 4 bases, with 1 base of the junction left unmatched. CDR3 region: CATSAGGNQPQHF. CDR3 nucleotide sequence: TGTGCCACCAGTGCAGGGGGGAATCAGCCCCAGCATTTT.

The chain recombines TRBV9 with TRBJ1-4, with D possibly matching TRBD1 (6 bases). V lost 1 base to trimming and J lost 8 bases, with 12 bases between them. This CDR3 spans 14 amino acids. The V gene's germline CDR1 is SGDLS and CDR2 YYNGEE. This chain's CDR3 is CASSVSGGTEKLFF. The CDR3 bases are TGTGCCAGCAGCGTATCTGGGGGCACAGAAAAACTGTTTTTT.

The genes are TRBV6-1 and TRBJ2-3; 12 bases fit TRBD2. This CDR3 region has 15 residues. Germline V gives CDR1 MNHNS, CDR2 SASEGT. V dropped 1 base and J dropped 4; count of bases not matched to a gene: 0. CDR3 residues: CASSEGTSGADTQYF. CDR3 nucleotide sequence: TGTGCCAGCAGTGAAGGGACTAGCGGGGCAGATACGCAGTATTTT.